This T cell receptor (beta chain) was identified in a study of blood T cell repertoires in COVID-19. As for the study in general: PBMCs, B-cell-depleted T cells, or T cells provided the cDNA or gDNA that made up the material.

Trimming cost V 0 bases and J 7 bases, with 10 bases left between them. The germline CDR1 and CDR2 sequences are SGHDT and YYEEEE. This CDR3 has 13 amino acids. Study processing details: Reference gene primer amplification yielded estimated nucleated cell counts. Measured with immunoSEQ multiplex PCR; TCRdb has only the in-frame clones, and not every one. D and trimming were read from the DNA, whereas the V and J calls and clone size are those reported in that table. This table has about 440,000 clones, approximately 90% appearing once. Sequenced sample: peripheral blood. This TCR derives from a woman aged 50 to 60 with COVID-19, enrolled during active disease. The rearrangement joins TRBV5-6 to TRBJ1-2; no definite D call. This chain's CDR3 is CASSLGQAPGYTF. The DNA of the CDR3 is TGTGCCAGCAGCTTGGGGCAGGCCCCTGGCTACACCTTC.